Included here is one TCR beta chain sequence, with context. Its target is unknown. Other DNA sequences of this sample code for an identical CDR3. The data were taken from a study of OX40 agonist ivuxolimab in advanced cancers. This table comes from immunoSEQ multiplex PCR, and its TCRdb copy is limited to in-frame clones, with some not included. This sample has about 98,000 clones, with 70% to 90% found just once. Study-level points and caveats: Undetermined was the antigen specificity of the expanded peripheral T cells.

The sample was CD4+ or CD8+ T cells sorted from blood, taken in a trial of the OX40 agonist ivuxolimab. The receptor was derived from an adult with an advanced solid tumor such as melanoma, head and neck, liver or kidney cancer.

The CDR3 region has the DNA TGTGCCAGCAGCCAGGACGGAAACACTGAAGCTTTCTTT. This encodes CASSQDGNTEAFF. The chain uses TRBV4-2 and TRBJ1-1; no definite D call. The CDR3 covers 13 residues. CDR1 and CDR2 from the germline V gene are LGHNA and YNFKEQ. Deletions cut 3 bases from V and 2 bases from J, with 7 bases between.